This is a list of T cell receptor beta chains from one sample in a study of CD8 T cells in acute hepatitis C reinfection. Measured with immunoSEQ multiplex PCR; TCRdb has only the in-frame clones, and not every one. The sample yields 38,000 or so clones, approximately 90% seen once. The sequencing input was naive CD8+ T cells from PBMCs. The receptors come from a man aged 30-40 years with chronic hepatitis C. Both conserved end residues are part of each CDR3. A D gene is named only where the DNA matches it firmly. Size values are once, few and many counts, or a class for expanded clones, and some rows have none.

TRBV2,TRBD1,TRBJ2-7,NA,TGTGCCAGCATTGGACAGGGGAAGTACGAGCAGTACTTC,CASIGQGKYEQYF
TRBV5-6,TRBD1,TRBJ2-5,NA,TGTGCCAGCAGCAAAACCCCAGGGGGACGGTACTTC,CASSKTPGGRYF
TRBV7-8,TRBD1,TRBJ1-2,NA,TGTGCCAGCAGCTTAGTCAGAGGGGGCGATGGCTACACCTTC,CASSLVRGGDGYTF
TRBV6-5,TRBD1,TRBJ2-3,few,TGTGCCAGCAGGGAGACAGGGAATACGCAGTATTTT,CASRETGNTQYF
TRBV7-9,NA,TRBJ2-1,NA,TGTGCCAGCAGCTTAGAAGGTACAGGGAGTATGTACAATGAGCAGTTCTTC,CASSLEGTGSMYNEQFF
TRBV30,TRBD1,TRBJ1-1,NA,TGTGCCTGGACCCCCCCCACGACAGGGAAAAACACTGAAGCTTTCTTT,CAWTPPTTGKNTEAFF
TRBV19,NA,TRBJ2-1,NA,TGTGCCAGTAGTATCGGGAGCAATGAGCAGTTCTTC,CASSIGSNEQFF
TRBV12-5,NA,TRBJ2-1,NA,TGTGCTACTTCCGGGCGATTAGAGCAGTTCTTC,CATSGRLEQFF
TRBV27,NA,TRBJ1-5,NA,TGTGCCAGCAGTTTAGCAATAAATCAGCCCCAGCATTTT,CASSLAINQPQHF
TRBV4-2,TRBD2,TRBJ2-3,NA,TGTGCCAGCAGCCAAGACTTGTGGGGATTAGCGGGTGATGTAGATACGCAGTATTTT,CASSQDLWGLAGDVDTQYF
TRBV27,NA,TRBJ2-3,NA,TGTGCCAGCAGGTTTACAAGCACAGATACGCAGTATTTT,CASRFTSTDTQYF
TRBV4-1,NA,TRBJ1-1,NA,TGCGCCAGCAGCCAAGGGGGTGAAGCTTTCTTT,CASSQGGEAFF
TRBV10-2,NA,TRBJ1-3,NA,TGCGCCAGCGAACATGGAAACACCATATATTTT,CASEHGNTIYF
TRBV6-4,NA,TRBJ2-3,NA,TGTGCCAGCAGTGACTCGGGGGCGGCCACAGATACGCAGTATTTT,CASSDSGAATDTQYF
TRBV9,TRBD1,TRBJ1-2,NA,TGTGCCAGCAGCGTTCTAGAGACAGGGGGAATTGGGGGCTACACCTTC,CASSVLETGGIGGYTF
TRBV5-4,NA,TRBJ2-3,once,TGTGCCAGCAGCTTGGGTGAGCGAACTAGCACAGATACGCAGTATTTT,CASSLGERTSTDTQYF
TRBV5-5,NA,TRBJ2-3,NA,TGTGCCAGCAGCTTGAGGACGGGAGCAGATACGCAGTATTTT,CASSLRTGADTQYF
TRBV10-2,NA,TRBJ2-2,NA,TGCGCCAGCAGAGCCCATTTGGAGGAGCCGAACACCGGGGAGCTGTTTTTT,CASRAHLEEPNTGELFF
TRBV30,NA,TRBJ1-1,NA,TGTGCCTGGAGTGTCGACAGAGGCACTGAAGCTTTCTTT,CAWSVDRGTEAFF
TRBV4-3,NA,TRBJ2-3,NA,TGCGCCAGCAGCCAAGATCCGGCGAAACGTCAAGATACGCAGTATTTT,CASSQDPAKRQDTQYF
TRBV27,NA,TRBJ2-7,NA,TGTGCCAGCAGTTTTGGACAGACACTCTACGAGCAGTACTTC,CASSFGQTLYEQYF
TRBV7-9,NA,TRBJ1-1,few,TGTGCCAGCAGCTTAAGGGAGGGAAACACTGAAGCTTTCTTT,CASSLREGNTEAFF
TRBV6-1,NA,TRBJ1-3,NA,TGTGCCAGCAGTGATTTTGCGGGGGCGGCTGGAAACACCATATATTTT,CASSDFAGAAGNTIYF
TRBV14,TRBD2,TRBJ2-7,NA,TGTGCCAGCAGCCCTGGACTAGAACTGTTCTACGAGCAGTACTTC,CASSPGLELFYEQYF
TRBV9,NA,TRBJ1-6,NA,TGTGCCAGCAGGTCGTACACCGAGGGGGTTTATTCACCCCTCCACTTT,CASRSYTEGVYSPLHF
TRBV9,NA,TRBJ2-1,NA,TGTGCCAGCAGCGTAGGAGGTTCGGGCCTGTACAATGAGCAGTTCTTC,CASSVGGSGLYNEQFF
TRBV9,TRBD1,TRBJ2-3,NA,TGTGCCAGCAGCGGGCGACAGGGCCATACGCAGTATTTT,CASSGRQGHTQYF
TRBV7-9,NA,TRBJ1-5,few,TGTGCCAGCAGCTTAGATAATCAGCCCCAGCATTTT,CASSLDNQPQHF
TRBV5-1,NA,TRBJ1-2,NA,TGCGCCAGCAGCTTGTCGCAAGAGCTTAGGAATGGCTACACCTTC,CASSLSQELRNGYTF
TRBV21-1,NA,TRBJ2-4,NA,TGTGCCAGCAATTCGATAGCCAAAAACATTCAGTACTTC,CASNSIAKNIQYF
TRBV19,NA,TRBJ2-7,NA,TGTGCCACCGCCCGCGACGGGGCGGGAGAGCAGTACTTC,CATARDGAGEQYF
TRBV5-6,TRBD1,TRBJ2-7,NA,TGTGCCAGCAGCTTACGACAGGGTCGGGAGCAGTACTTC,CASSLRQGREQYF
TRBV6-6,TRBD1,TRBJ2-5,NA,TGTGCCAGCAGTTATACGACAGGGGTGGAGACCCAGTACTTC,CASSYTTGVETQYF
TRBV7-9,NA,TRBJ2-3,NA,TGTGCCAGCAGCTTCCCCCGGAAACAGGTCGCTAGCACAGATACGCAGTATTTT,CASSFPRKQVASTDTQYF
TRBV13,NA,TRBJ1-2,NA,TGTGCCAGCAGCCCACGCAGGGGTTTGGGGTATGGCTACACCTTC,CASSPRRGLGYGYTF
TRBV27,NA,TRBJ1-1,NA,TGTGCCAGCAGTTTGGCCAGGTACACTGAAGCTTTCTTT,CASSLARYTEAFF
TRBV27,NA,TRBJ1-1,NA,TGTGCCAGCAGTTTATCACGGTTGAACACTGAAGCTTTCTTT,CASSLSRLNTEAFF
TRBV19,NA,TRBJ1-4,NA,TGTGCCAGTAGTATGTGGGAGACTAATGAAAAACTGTTTTTT,CASSMWETNEKLFF
TRBV7-3,NA,TRBJ2-6,NA,TGTGCCAGCAGCTTAGGGGTTACTGGGGCCAACGTCCTGACTTTC,CASSLGVTGANVLTF
TRBV19,NA,TRBJ1-1,NA,TGTGCCAGTAACACGGGGAGTTACACTGAAGCTTTCTTT,CASNTGSYTEAFF
TRBV18,NA,TRBJ1-1,few,TGTGCCAGCTCACCACAGGGCCCGTACACTGAAGCTTTCTTT,CASSPQGPYTEAFF
TRBV7-2,NA,TRBJ2-3,NA,TGTGCCAGCAGCTTAGCAGGGATCACAGATACGCAGTATTTT,CASSLAGITDTQYF
TRBV27,TRBD1,TRBJ2-7,NA,TGTGCCAGCAGTTTAAGACAGGGAACCTACGAGCAGTACTTC,CASSLRQGTYEQYF
TRBV27,TRBD1,TRBJ2-2,NA,TGTGCCAGCACCGTGGGGACAGCGAACACCGGGGAGCTGTTTTTT,CASTVGTANTGELFF
TRBV11-3,TRBD2,TRBJ2-2,NA,TGTGCCAGCAGCGAAGCGACTAGCGGGAGTCACCGGGAGCTGTTTTTT,CASSEATSGSHRELFF
TRBV2,TRBD2,TRBJ2-1,NA,TGTGCCAGCAGGGACACTAGCGGGGAAGGGAATGAGCAGTTCTTC,CASRDTSGEGNEQFF
TRBV27,NA,TRBJ2-7,few,TGTGCCAGCAGTGATCTTATATCGAGAGGGATCTACGAGCAGTACTTC,CASSDLISRGIYEQYF
TRBV19,NA,TRBJ2-3,NA,TGTGCCAGTAGCTGGGGGGGCGGTAAAGATACGCAGTATTTT,CASSWGGGKDTQYF